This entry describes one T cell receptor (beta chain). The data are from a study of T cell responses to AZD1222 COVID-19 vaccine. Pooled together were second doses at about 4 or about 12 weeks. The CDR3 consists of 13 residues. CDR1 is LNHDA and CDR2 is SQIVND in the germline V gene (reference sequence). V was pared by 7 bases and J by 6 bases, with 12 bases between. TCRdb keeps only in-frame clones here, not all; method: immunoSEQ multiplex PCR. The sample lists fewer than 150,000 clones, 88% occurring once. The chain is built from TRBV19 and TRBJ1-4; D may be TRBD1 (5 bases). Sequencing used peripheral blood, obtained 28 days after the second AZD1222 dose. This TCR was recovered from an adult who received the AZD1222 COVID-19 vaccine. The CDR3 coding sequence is TGTGCCAGTAATGGACAAGGGGATGAAAAACTGTTTTTT. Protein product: CASNGQGDEKLFF.